This TCR beta chain was obtained from a study of T cells after yellow fever vaccination (dated by TCRdb to between 2017 and 2020). Background on the whole study: The SMART-Seq v4 Ultra Low Input RNA kit was used to prepare libraries from fractions with low cell numbers. Blood samples were taken at several timepoints before and after primary and secondary immunization, and bulk PBMC replicates and cell subsets were isolated. Two healthy male donors made up the cohort, one aged 18 to 29 years and the other aged 30 to 40 years. To follow T-cell clones before and after primary and booster YFV17D yellow fever vaccination, bulk TCR alpha and beta repertoires were sequenced over time. What the study reported, not specific to this receptor: Most clones expanded after primary vaccination were re-detected after the booster (almost 98% of CD4 and 88% of CD8), suggesting broad memory maintenance. Computational filtering was needed because FACS-sorted repertoires could contain abundant contaminating clonotypes from the bulk population. A small share of clonotypes was detected in both CD4 and CD8 compartments, with the overlap likely arising from convergent recombination. Compared with the primary T-cell response, the secondary T-cell response was faster but weaker, reaching its peak on day 5 rather than on day 15. The study included only two donors, which limits how far the findings can be generalized.

A few counts support this clonotype. Its target antigen remains unknown. Base qualities are missing; no much larger clone stands one base away. TCR cDNA was made using 5'RACE template switching, a step that added a universal primer site and unique molecular identifiers. Priming of cDNA synthesis was performed from both the TCR alpha and TCR beta constant segments. Library amplification used two PCR steps, and the second PCR step added sample barcodes and sequencing adapters. Sequencing of the libraries was done on either Illumina HiSeq 2500 (2x100 bp) or NovaSeq (2x150 bp). On the study's bioinformatics: MIGEC was used to demultiplex reads and collapse the reads into UMI consensus sequences, and MiXCR was used for V(D)J alignment. Vaccine-responding clonotypes were identified with edgeR using replicate PBMC samples, with FDR below 0.01 and a log2 fold change above 5 up to day 15 being required. CD4 or CD8 identity was assigned to each bulk clonotype according to whether the clonotype was present at higher abundance in the sequenced CD4 repertoire or the sequenced CD8 repertoire. TCRdb trimmed public reads at Q25 via fastp, called clones via MiXCR and kept in-frame beta chains. All rows with the same CDR3 protein become a single entry with the most common DNA and genes. In this record, the V and J calls reflect TCRdb's handling and not the investigators' own analysis. In this sample the table shows about 400,000 distinct CDR3 sequences, about 6.2% of which occur a single time. The ten largest make up about 15% of the sample.

CDR1 and CDR2 are drawn from the germline V gene: MNHEY, SVGAGI. The CDR3 has 13 amino acids, counting the end cysteine and phenylalanine. Here the CDR3 DNA is all that survives: 39 bases in frame from base 1. V and J lose 2 bases and 5 bases, and a span of 9 bases separates them. This specimen's treatment or condition label, per the study, means: live attenuated yellow fever vaccine strain. At each blood-draw timepoint, two biological replicates of bulk PBMCs were obtained. PBMCs were isolated from peripheral blood using a standard Ficoll-Paque protocol. TriZol was used to extract RNA from bulk PBMCs, CD4 and CD8 fractions, and dextramer-positive and dextramer-negative fractions.

This sequence uses TRBV6-5 and TRBJ2-5; the D gene is perhaps TRBD1, on 5 matching bases. This clonotype was sampled from a man aged 30 to 39 who received the YFV17D yellow fever vaccine. The sequencing used PBMCs, collected 5 days after the yellow fever booster vaccination. The DNA sequence is TGTGCCAGCAGTTACAGGGGCGCTGAGACCCAGTACTTC. Its protein product is CASSYRGAETQYF.